The sequence of this T cell receptor beta chain was determined in a study of T cells after yellow fever vaccination. Findings and caveats of the study: Only a small proportion of the clonotypes turned up in both the CD4 and the CD8 compartments, likely arising from convergent recombination.

This clonotype was seen repeatedly, ten times or more. Its antigen is as yet unknown. CDR1 and CDR2 from the germline V gene are SGHAT and FQNNGV. The CDR3 is 13 residues long. Trimming removed 3 bases from V and 4 bases from J; junction bases left unmatched: 2. TCRdb ran MiXCR on the 5' RACE reads and lists one entry per CDR3 protein. The sample consists of 300,000 to 350,000 distinct CDR3 sequences, around 8.1% of them appearing once. The sequencing here drew on PBMCs, taken 45 days after the first yellow fever vaccination. This receptor was identified in a man between 18 and 29 years old who received the YFV17D yellow fever vaccine. The chain combines TRBV11-2 with TRBJ2-5, with 7 positions matching TRBD2. In DNA, the CDR3 is TGTGCCAGCAGCTTTACTAGCGCAGAGACCCAGTACTTC. This sequence encodes CASSFTSAETQYF.